This T cell receptor beta chain was identified during a study of T cell repertoires in cytomegalovirus infection. This clonotype was counted many times. This CDR3 contains 14 residues. Trimming left V 2 bases short and J 5 bases short, with 12 bases between. Germline CDR1 is SGHTA and CDR2 is FQGNSA. TCRdb redid the calling of the reads with MiXCR, one entry per CDR3 protein. The sample includes fewer than 200,000 distinct CDR3 sequences, 13% to 15% of them seen just once. J is TRBJ2-5 and V is TRBV7-2, with D possibly being TRBD2 (5 bases). The sequence came from a human donor in good health (CMV status not recorded). Some clones in this sample may be carry-over from other donors' samples. The sequencing sample was made of PBMCs. DNA of the CDR3: TGTGCCAGCAGCTTAAGTCTCAGAGGGGAGACCCAGTACTTC. It codes for CASSLSLRGETQYF.